This entry lists 23 T cell receptor beta chains sequenced from one sample in a study of post-analysis software for immune sequencing data. Study-wide points: The study found TRBV5-6, TRBV5-1 and TRBV20-1 among five TRBV segments more frequent in patients than controls.

The antigens these receptors bind are not known. Sequencing libraries made from TCR beta cDNA carried unique molecular identifiers. TCRdb fed the PCR reads into MiXCR, producing one record per CDR3 protein. This table holds about 820,000 distinct CDR3 sequences, roughly 50% found once. Source material: blood. The receptors come from a girl under 18 with multiple sclerosis.

The rearrangement uses TRBV5-5 and TRBJ2-1; the D call may be TRBD1 or TRBD2 (7 bases each). This CDR3 has 16 amino acids. CDR1 is SGHKS, CDR2 YYEKEE, per germline (reference sequence). Trimming shortened V by 9 bases and J by 2 bases, and 21 bases separated the two germline ends. The CDR3 nucleotides are TGTGCCACAGACCTCAGGGGGAGGGCCGCCTACAATGAGCAGTTCTTC. Amino acids: CATDLRGRAAYNEQFF.

The CDR3 sequence: CASSHGEDKTPLYF. In DNA form, the CDR3 reads TGTGCCAGCAGCCACGGGGAGGACAAGACTCCCCTGTACTTC. V usage is TRBV4-2 and J usage is TRBJ2-5; D is perhaps TRBD2 (6 bases). V was pared by 3 bases and J by 13 bases, with 21 bases between. This CDR3 spans 14 amino acids. CDR1 and CDR2 (germline): LGHNA, YNFKEQ.

The chain recombines TRBV29-1 with TRBJ2-1; D not certain. In germline, CDR1 is SQVTM, CDR2 ANQGSEA. Deletions cut 7 bases from V and 8 bases from J, with 18 bases between. The CDR3 has 13 residues. CDR3 sequence (DNA): TGCAGCGGGCACGGAGAAGATTCCGATGAGCAGTTCTTC. Its protein is CSGHGEDSDEQFF.

This clonotype came up a few times. The rearrangement joins TRBV15 to TRBJ2-7; weak D call: TRBD1 (5 bases). Trimming stripped 1 base from V and 4 bases from J, with 14 bases between. CDR3 length: 15 amino acids. Germline V CDR1 and CDR2: LNHNV, YYDKDF (reference sequence). CDR3 DNA: TGTGCCACCAGCAGAGGCCGAACGACAGATTACGAGCAGTACTTC. Residues: CATSRGRTTDYEQYF.

This chain uses TRBV6-5 with TRBJ1-2, with D maybe TRBD1 (5 bases). CDR1 is MNHEY, CDR2 SVGAGI, per germline. The V end lost 7 bases, the J end lost 2 bases, and 14 bases lay between the germline ends. The CDR3 spans 14 residues. CDR3 protein: CASTDVTANYGYTF. For the CDR3, the DNA is TGTGCCAGCACCGACGTGACAGCCAACTATGGCTACACCTTC.

This chain connects TRBV6-5 to TRBJ2-7; 7 bases fit TRBD2. Germline V gene sequence: CDR1 MNHEY, CDR2 SVGAGI. The CDR3 has 15 residues. V lost 2 bases and J lost 1; bases outside the gene matches: 5. For the CDR3, the DNA is TGTGCCAGCAGTTACGCCGGGACTAAGTCCTACGAGCAGTACTTC. This codes for CASSYAGTKSYEQYF.

The chain couples TRBV6-5 to TRBJ2-1; TRBD2 aligns across 11 bases. Germline V lookup: CDR1 MNHEY, CDR2 SVGAGI. V lost 4 bases, J lost 3 bases, and 8 bases stayed unmatched. The CDR3 covers 17 residues. CDR3 nucleotide sequence: TGTGCCAGCAGTTGCACCGGGACTAGCGGTAGCTACAATGAGCAGTTCTTC. This sequence encodes CASSCTGTSGSYNEQFF.

The chain is built from TRBV29-1 and TRBJ2-1, with D tentatively TRBD1 or TRBD2 (5 bases each). There are 14 residues in the CDR3. CDR1 and CDR2 (germline): SQVTM, ANQGSEA. V was clipped by 5 bases and J by 0 bases, with 11 bases between them. The CDR3 loop is CSVRGRSSYNEQFF. DNA of the CDR3: TGCAGCGTTCGGGGCAGGAGCTCCTACAATGAGCAGTTCTTC.

The chain joins TRBV4-1 to TRBJ2-4; perhaps TRBD1 as D (5 bases). The J call may be mistaken, given a closer DNA end match to TRBJ2-7. Germline loops: CDR1 MGHRA, CDR2 YSYEKL. The CDR3 loop spans 15 amino acids. The CDR3 DNA reads TGCGCCAGCAGCCCCCTATTGGGGCCTCCCTACGAGCAGTACTTC. It codes for CASSPLLGPPYEQYF.

This clonotype was seen a handful of times. This chain uses TRBV12-3 or TRBV12-4 with TRBJ2-1; 7 bases fit TRBD2. V dropped 9 bases and J dropped 4; count of bases not matched to a gene: 6. The CDR3 contains 13 residues. CDR3 residues: CASSGPRYNEQFF. DNA for the CDR3: TGTGCCAGTAGCGGGCCCCGTTACAATGAGCAGTTCTTC.

The chain links TRBV7-2 to TRBJ2-7, with 12 bases fitting TRBD2. The J call is uncertain, as TRBJ2-5 better fits the DNA end. CDR1 and CDR2 (germline): SGHTA, FQGNSA. The CDR3 sequence is 15 residues long. Here the CDR3 reads CASSLATSGGETQYF. The DNA of the CDR3 is TGTGCCAGCAGCTTAGCGACTAGCGGGGGTGAGACCCAGTACTTC.

V gene TRBV4-1 combines with J gene TRBJ2-5, with 8 bases fitting TRBD2. The tail of the sequence fits TRBJ2-7 better, so the J call may be wrong. The germline CDR1 and CDR2 sequences are MGHRA and YSYEKL. The CDR3 spans 15 residues. The CDR3 nucleotides are TGCGCCAGCAGCCTGTTACTAGCGGCTACCTACGAGCAGTACTTC. The encoded protein is CASSLLLAATYEQYF.

This clonotype has just a few counts. The chain uses TRBV4-1 and TRBJ2-4; 8 bases fit TRBD2. Matching the DNA end better, TRBJ2-7 makes the J call doubtful. Germline V gene data show CDR1 as MGHRA and CDR2 as YSYEKL. The CDR3 totals 15 residues. CDR3 bases: TGCGCCAGCAGCCAAGACGAGCGGGAGAGGTACGAGCAGTACTTC. It translates to CASSQDERERYEQYF.

The chain employs TRBV24-1 and TRBJ2-5, with D possibly TRBD2 on 6 matching bases. Between the trimmed V and J ends, which lost 2 bases and 1 base, there was a span of 7 bases. Per germline, CDR1 KGHDR and CDR2 SFDVKD. CDR3 length: 14 residues. CDR3 residues: CATSDSTSQETQYF. CDR3 coding DNA: TGTGCCACCAGTGATTCGACTAGCCAAGAGACCCAGTACTTC.

This clonotype was counted a few times. In DNA form, the CDR3 reads TGTGCCAGCAGTTTAGGGACAGGGTTTGGGGCCAACGTCCTGACTTTC. Its translation is CASSLGTGFGANVLTF. This chain uses TRBV12-3 or TRBV12-4 with TRBJ2-6; 8 positions match TRBD1. The CDR3 is made up of 16 amino acids. Losses at the gene ends were 1 base for V and 3 bases for J; bases not matched to a gene: 2.

This clonotype was detected only a few times. The chain has TRBV29-1 and TRBJ2-1; D may be TRBD2 (6 bases). CDR1 and CDR2 (germline): SQVTM, ANQGSEA. Trimming took 4 bases from V and 7 from J, leaving 14 bases between them. The CDR3 is 13 residues long. The DNA for the CDR3 is TGCAGCGTTGGGCGGGAATCACTTAATGAGCAGTTCTTC. As protein: CSVGRESLNEQFF.

The chain recombines TRBV4-1 with TRBJ2-5; D is possibly TRBD1 (5 bases). Trimming pared 1 base from V and 5 bases from J, leaving 11 bases between. CDR1 and CDR2 (germline): MGHRA, YSYEKL. The CDR3 contains 14 residues. DNA for the CDR3: TGCGCCAGCAGCCAAGGCCCACCAGGGGAGACCCAGTACTTC. The encoded protein is CASSQGPPGETQYF.

J is TRBJ2-5 and V is TRBV29-1; possibly TRBD1 or TRBD2 for D (5 bases each). This CDR3 has 10 residues. Trimming stripped 8 bases from V and 11 bases from J, with 15 bases between. CDR1 is SQVTM, CDR2 ANQGSEA, per germline. The CDR3: CSPPSWGQYF. As DNA, the CDR3 is TGCAGCCCTCCTTCGTGGGGGCAGTACTTC.

The chain recombines TRBV2 with TRBJ2-1, with a tentative D call TRBD1 (6 bases). CDR1 is SNHLY, CDR2 FYNNEI, per germline. This CDR3 is built from 16 residues. Trimming shortened V by 2 bases and J by 4 bases, and 15 bases separated the two germline ends. The CDR3 sequence: CASSELGRGGYNEQFF. DNA for the CDR3: TGTGCCAGCAGTGAATTGGGCAGGGGTGGGTACAATGAGCAGTTCTTC.

The gene calls are TRBV6-5 and TRBJ1-2; 7 positions match TRBD1. V gave up 7 bases and J gave up 3 bases; unmatched junction bases: 2. The CDR3 has 12 residues. Germline V gene lookup returns CDR1 MNHEY and CDR2 SVGAGI. Written as DNA, the CDR3 is TGTGCCAGCACCGGACAGGACTATGGCTACACCTTC. Its translation: CASTGQDYGYTF.

This sequence joins TRBV5-1 and TRBJ2-7; tentatively, D is TRBD1 (6 bases). Germline V gene sequence: CDR1 SGHRS, CDR2 YFSETQ. The CDR3 loop spans 13 amino acids. Between the trimmed V and J ends, which lost 6 bases and 2 bases, there was a span of 12 bases. In nucleotides, the CDR3 is TGCGCCAGCAAACGGGACACTGCCTACGAGCAGTACTTC. Its protein product is CASKRDTAYEQYF.

This chain links TRBV7-9 with TRBJ2-3; 10 nucleotides line up with TRBD1. This CDR3 has 14 amino acids. CDR1 is SEHNR, CDR2 FQNEAQ, per germline (reference sequence). Germline trimming cut 8 bases from V and 3 bases from J; bases unmatched to any gene: 5. The CDR3 nucleotides read TGTGCCAGCCTGAGGACAGGGGGTACAGATACGCAGTATTTT. Amino acid sequence: CASLRTGGTDTQYF.

This sequence joins TRBV4-1 and TRBJ1-1; D is perhaps TRBD1 (6 bases). The V end was cut by 3 bases, the J end by 7 bases, with 15 bases between. The germline gives CDR1 MGHRA, CDR2 YSYEKL. The length of the CDR3 is 14 residues. The CDR3 loop reads CASSHPFQGSEAFF. In DNA, the CDR3 is TGCGCCAGCAGCCATCCGTTCCAGGGGAGTGAAGCTTTCTTT.